Below are 19 T cell receptor beta chains sequenced from a single sample in a study of neurological immune-mediated disorders. TCRdb re-analysed the 5' RACE reads in MiXCR, keeping a single row per CDR3 protein. The table lists tens of thousands of distinct CDR3 sequences, about 7% of them singletons. The sample taken for sequencing was PBMCs. These receptors came from a woman aged 40 to 50 in good health.

This clonotype was recorded many times. The rearrangement links TRBV7-2 to TRBJ2-2; 11 bases agree with TRBD2. J lost 5 bases, V lost 8 bases, and 13 bases had no gene match. The CDR3 covers 17 residues. Germline values: CDR1 SGHTA, CDR2 FQGNSA. CDR3 protein: CASPQGSGRAGTGELFF. In DNA form, the CDR3 reads TGTGCCAGCCCCCAGGGTAGCGGGAGGGCCGGAACCGGGGAGCTGTTTTTT.

This clonotype was counted ten times or more. The chain employs TRBV5-1 and TRBJ1-1, with D perhaps matching TRBD1 (6 bases). Germline CDR1 SGHRS, CDR2 YFSETQ. The CDR3 contains 14 residues. Trimming removed 4 bases at V and 0 bases at J, with 10 bases between. In DNA form, the CDR3 reads TGCGCCAGCAGCCAGGGGACGGTGAACACTGAAGCTTTCTTT. It specifies CASSQGTVNTEAFF.

This clonotype was picked up a small number of times. This chain joins TRBV6-1 and TRBJ1-5; the D is unclear. The germline V gene encodes CDR1 MNHNS and CDR2 SASEGT. V was clipped by 3 bases and J by 3 bases, with 9 bases between them. The CDR3 has 14 amino acids. DNA for the CDR3: TGTGCCAGCAGTGAGGGAGGAGACAATCAGCCCCAGCATTTT. Protein sequence: CASSEGGDNQPQHF.

The sample holds many counts of this clonotype. J is TRBJ2-1 and V is TRBV18; D gene unclear. Germline V gene lookup returns CDR1 KGHSH and CDR2 LQKENI. There are 9 residues in the CDR3. The CDR3 sequence is CSVHNEQFF. CDR3 coding DNA: TGTAGTGTCCACAATGAGCAGTTCTTC.

This clonotype showed up many times. The V gene is TRBV7-2, the J gene TRBJ2-2; TRBD2 agrees at 11 bases. Germline CDR1 reads SGHTA; CDR2 reads FQGNSA. The CDR3 sequence is 16 residues long. V dropped 4 bases and J dropped 2; count of bases not matched to a gene: 3. As DNA, the CDR3 is TGTGCCAGCAGCTCTAGCGGGGGGAGTAACACCGGGGAGCTGTTTTTT. Translating gives CASSSSGGSNTGELFF.

This clonotype has a count of ten or more. Here the CDR3 reads CASILRNYRGTEAFF. In DNA, the CDR3 is TGTGCCAGCATCCTGAGGAACTACAGGGGGACTGAAGCTTTCTTT. V gene TRBV12-3 or TRBV12-4 combines with J gene TRBJ1-1; 8 nucleotides match TRBD1. V lost 7 bases to trimming and J lost 5 bases; unmatched junction nucleotides: 12. This CDR3 region has 15 residues.

This clonotype has at least ten counts. The gene calls are TRBV28 and TRBJ2-7; TRBD1 matches 10 bases. CDR3 length: 14 amino acids. The germline V gene encodes CDR1 MDHEN and CDR2 SYDVKM. For the CDR3, the DNA is TGTGGAGCTATCCCGGGACAGGGGACCTACGAGCAGTACTTC. Translated: CGAIPGQGTYEQYF.

This clonotype was counted many times. The rearrangement joins TRBV24-1 to TRBJ2-2; 9 positions agree with TRBD1. The CDR3 extends over 17 amino acids. Germline CDR1 KGHDR, CDR2 SFDVKD. V lost 3 bases, J lost 5 bases, and 9 bases stayed unmatched. CDR3 sequence (DNA): TGTGCCACCAGTGATCGCGGGGGACAGGGCGGAACCGGGGAGCTGTTTTTT. It yields the protein CATSDRGGQGGTGELFF.

This clonotype was seen at least ten times. The chain joins TRBV7-8 to TRBJ2-2; TRBD1 matches 7 bases. The CDR3 loop spans 13 amino acids. CDR1 is SGHVS, CDR2 FQNEAQ, per germline. With 6 bases clipped from V and 7 bases from J, the junction kept 5 bases outside the gene matches. CDR3 bases: TGTGCCAGCAGTCTACAGGGGATCGGGGAGCTGTTTTTT. This encodes CASSLQGIGELFF.

In its sample, this clonotype was seen many times. The V call is TRBV2, the J call TRBJ2-7, with D possibly matching TRBD2 (5 bases). This CDR3 has 10 amino acids. Germline values: CDR1 SNHLY, CDR2 FYNNEI. Deletions cut 8 bases from V and 7 bases from J, with 9 bases between. The CDR3 nucleotides read TGTGCCAGCGACGGGAATGAGCAGTACTTC. Translation: CASDGNEQYF.

This clonotype was counted many times. V gene TRBV5-4 combines with J gene TRBJ1-2, with D possibly TRBD1 on 5 matching bases. Looked up from germline, CDR1 is SGHNT and CDR2 is YYREEE (reference sequence). This CDR3 comprises 17 residues. The germline V and J ends were trimmed by 0 bases and 0 bases, with 15 bases remaining between them. The CDR3 reads CASSLDQGGDTNYGYTF. CDR3 DNA: TGTGCCAGCAGCTTGGACCAGGGAGGGGATACTAACTATGGCTACACCTTC. Based on the CDR3 plus reference TRBV5-4 and TRBJ1-2, the full variable domain is ETGVTQSPTHLIKTRGQQVTLRCSSQSGHNTVSWYQQALGQGPQFIFQYYREEENGRGNFPPRFSGLQFPNYSSELNVNALELDDSALYLCASSLDQGGDTNYGYTFGSGTRLTVV.

This clonotype was picked up a small number of times. The genes are TRBV7-9 and TRBJ2-7, with 7 bases aligning to TRBD1. The CDR3 totals 12 residues. CDR1 and CDR2 (germline): SEHNR, FQNEAQ (reference sequence). J gave up 6 bases and V 4 bases, and 3 bases lay outside the gene matches. CDR3: CASSSYRGEQYF. CDR3 nucleotide sequence: TGTGCCAGCAGCTCCTACAGGGGCGAGCAGTACTTC.

This clonotype has ten or more counts. The chain uses TRBV9 and TRBJ2-1; 10 nucleotides align to TRBD1. There are 15 residues in the CDR3. Unmatched junction bases numbered 6, after V lost 4 bases and J lost 5 bases. Per the germline V gene, CDR1 is SGDLS and CDR2 is YYNGEE. The CDR3 loop reads CASSPGTGDDNEQFF. The CDR3 nucleotides are TGTGCCAGCAGCCCCGGGACAGGGGATGACAATGAGCAGTTCTTC.

This clonotype was observed at least ten times. The V gene is TRBV4-1, the J gene TRBJ2-3; D is tentatively TRBD1 or TRBD2 (5 bases each). The V gene lost 0 bases and the J gene lost 1 base, with 8 bases spanning the gap. Germline values: CDR1 MGHRA, CDR2 YSYEKL. The CDR3 contains 15 residues. DNA for the CDR3: TGCGCCAGCAGCCAAGACGGGACCCGCACAGATACGCAGTATTTT. Protein product: CASSQDGTRTDTQYF.

As regards this clonotype: A junction end diverges from the germline sequence, so it may reflect a read error. The chain employs TRBV12-3 or TRBV12-4 and TRBJ2-1; 9 nucleotides line up with TRBD2. The CDR3 contains 16 residues. CDR3 DNA sequence: TGTGCCAGCAGTTTATTGACTAGCGGTGACTACAATGAGCAGTTATTC. Its protein product is CASSLLTSGDYNEQLF.

This clonotype was counted many times. The chain employs TRBV9 and TRBJ1-5; 7 bases agree with TRBD1. Germline lookup yields CDR1 SGDLS and CDR2 YYNGEE. The CDR3 spans 14 residues. The V segment lost 4 bases and the J segment 4 bases; nucleotides outside the gene matches: 5. CDR3 loop: CASSLTGSNQPQHF. The CDR3 DNA is TGTGCCAGCAGCTTGACAGGGTCGAATCAGCCCCAGCATTTT.

This clonotype occurred many times. The chain combines TRBV27 with TRBJ1-1; D is perhaps TRBD1 (5 bases). From germline, CDR1 is MNHEY and CDR2 SMNVEV (reference sequence). This CDR3 comprises 13 residues. Trimming cost V 2 bases and J 6 bases, with 10 bases left between them. As DNA, the CDR3 is TGTGCCAGCAGTTTAGCGCAGGGTTCTGAAGCTTTCTTT. It yields the protein CASSLAQGSEAFF.

This clonotype was observed at least ten times. The chain employs TRBV20-1 and TRBJ2-7, with 8 bases identical to TRBD1. Germline V CDR1 and CDR2: DFQATT, SNEGSKA (reference sequence). Losses at the gene ends were 6 bases for V and 3 bases for J; bases not matched to a gene: 4. The CDR3 spans 12 residues. CDR3 region: CSALTGGYEQYF. The CDR3 DNA follows: TGCAGTGCCCTTACAGGGGGCTACGAGCAGTACTTC.

This clonotype was observed many times. The CDR3, as DNA: TGCAGCGTTGATTCCCTAAAAATAAACACAGATACGCAGTATTTT. Protein product: CSVDSLKINTDTQYF. This chain links TRBV29-1 with TRBJ2-3; D gene uncertain. This CDR3 has 15 residues. Per the germline V gene, CDR1 is SQVTM and CDR2 is ANQGSEA. Trimming removed 3 bases at V and 2 bases at J, with 15 bases between.